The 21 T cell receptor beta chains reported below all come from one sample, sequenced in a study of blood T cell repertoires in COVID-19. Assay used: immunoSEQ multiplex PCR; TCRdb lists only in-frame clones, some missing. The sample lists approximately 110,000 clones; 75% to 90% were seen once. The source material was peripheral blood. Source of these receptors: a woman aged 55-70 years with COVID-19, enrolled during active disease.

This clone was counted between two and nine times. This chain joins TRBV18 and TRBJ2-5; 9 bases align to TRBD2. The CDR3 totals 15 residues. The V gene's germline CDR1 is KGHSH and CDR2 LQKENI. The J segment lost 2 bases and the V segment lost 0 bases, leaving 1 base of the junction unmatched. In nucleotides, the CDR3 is TGTGCCAGCTCACCACCGGGACTAGCTCAAGAGACCCAGTACTTC. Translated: CASSPPGLAQETQYF.

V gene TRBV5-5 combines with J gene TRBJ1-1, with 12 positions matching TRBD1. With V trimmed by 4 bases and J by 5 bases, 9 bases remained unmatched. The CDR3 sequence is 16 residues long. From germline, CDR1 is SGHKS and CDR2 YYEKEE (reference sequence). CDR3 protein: CASSPRDRGLSTEAFF. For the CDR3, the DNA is TGTGCCAGCAGCCCCCGGGACAGGGGGCTGAGTACTGAAGCTTTCTTT.

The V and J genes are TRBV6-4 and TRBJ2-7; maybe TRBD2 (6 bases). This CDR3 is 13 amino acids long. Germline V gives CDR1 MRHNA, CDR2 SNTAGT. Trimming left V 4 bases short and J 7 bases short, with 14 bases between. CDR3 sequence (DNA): TGTGCCAGCAGTGGCGGGGTGGGATGGGAGCAGTACTTC. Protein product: CASSGGVGWEQYF.

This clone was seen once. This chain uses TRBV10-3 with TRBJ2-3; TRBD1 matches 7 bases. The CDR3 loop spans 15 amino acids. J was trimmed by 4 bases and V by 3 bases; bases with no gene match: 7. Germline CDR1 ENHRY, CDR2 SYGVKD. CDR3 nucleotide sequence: TGTGCCATCAGTGAAGAGGGGGCGAAGGCAGATACGCAGTATTTT. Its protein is CAISEEGAKADTQYF.

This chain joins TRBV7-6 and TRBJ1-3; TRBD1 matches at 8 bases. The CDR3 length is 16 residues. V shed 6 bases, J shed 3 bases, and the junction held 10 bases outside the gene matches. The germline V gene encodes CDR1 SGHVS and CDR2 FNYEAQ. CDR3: CASSTTGGQFGNTIYF. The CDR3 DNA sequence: TGTGCCAGCAGTACTACAGGGGGACAATTTGGAAACACCATATATTTT. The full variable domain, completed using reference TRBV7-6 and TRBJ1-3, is GAGVSQSPRYKVTKRGQDVALRCDPISGHVSLYWYRQALGQGPEFLTYFNYEAQQDKSGLPNDRFSAERPEGSISTLTIQRTEQRDSAMYRCASSTTGGQFGNTIYFGEGSWLTVV.

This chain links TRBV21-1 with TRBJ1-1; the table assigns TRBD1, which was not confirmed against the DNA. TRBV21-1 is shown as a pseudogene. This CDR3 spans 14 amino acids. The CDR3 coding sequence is TGTGCCAGCAGCAACTGGACAGGTAGCACTGAAGCTTTCTTT. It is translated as CASSNWTGSTEAFF.

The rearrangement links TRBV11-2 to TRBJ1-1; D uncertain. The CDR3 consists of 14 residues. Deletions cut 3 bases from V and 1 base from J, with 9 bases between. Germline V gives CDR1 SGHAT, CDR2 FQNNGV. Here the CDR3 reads CASSFSGSNTEAFF. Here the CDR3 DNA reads TGTGCCAGCAGCTTCAGTGGCTCGAACACTGAAGCTTTCTTT.

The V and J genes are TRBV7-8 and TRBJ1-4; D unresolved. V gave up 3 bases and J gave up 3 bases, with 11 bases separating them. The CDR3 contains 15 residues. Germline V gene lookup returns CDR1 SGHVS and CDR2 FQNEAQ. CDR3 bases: TGTGCCAGCAGCTTTCCGGGAATCCCTAATGAAAAACTGTTTTTT. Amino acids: CASSFPGIPNEKLFF.

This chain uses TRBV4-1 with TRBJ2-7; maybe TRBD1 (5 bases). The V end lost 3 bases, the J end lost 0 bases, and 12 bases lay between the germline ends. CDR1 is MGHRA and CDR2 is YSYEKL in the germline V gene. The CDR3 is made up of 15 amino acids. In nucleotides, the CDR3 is TGCGCCAGCAGCCACTCGGACATCCTCTCCTACGAGCAGTACTTC. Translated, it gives CASSHSDILSYEQYF.

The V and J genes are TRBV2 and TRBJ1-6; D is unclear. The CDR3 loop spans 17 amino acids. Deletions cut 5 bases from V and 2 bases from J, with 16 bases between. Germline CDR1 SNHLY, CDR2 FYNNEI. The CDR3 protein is CASSPGSRFAYNSPLHF. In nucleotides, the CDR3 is TGTGCCAGCAGTCCGGGAAGCAGGTTTGCCTATAATTCACCCCTCCACTTT.

CDR3 sequence reads: CASSLAGYAYGYTF. As DNA, the CDR3 is TGTGCCAGCAGCTTAGCAGGGTATGCCTATGGCTACACCTTC. The V and J genes are TRBV11-2 and TRBJ1-2, with TRBD1 as a possible D gene (5 bases). In germline, CDR1 is SGHAT, CDR2 FQNNGV. The V end lost 1 base, the J end lost 4 bases, and 10 bases lay between the germline ends. CDR3 size: 14 residues.

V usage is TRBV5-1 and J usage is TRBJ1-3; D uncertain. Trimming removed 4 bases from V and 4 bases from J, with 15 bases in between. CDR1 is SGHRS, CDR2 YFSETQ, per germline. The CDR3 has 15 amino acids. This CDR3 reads CASSDQATSGNTIYF. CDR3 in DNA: TGCGCCAGCAGCGATCAGGCTACCTCCGGAAACACCATATATTTT.

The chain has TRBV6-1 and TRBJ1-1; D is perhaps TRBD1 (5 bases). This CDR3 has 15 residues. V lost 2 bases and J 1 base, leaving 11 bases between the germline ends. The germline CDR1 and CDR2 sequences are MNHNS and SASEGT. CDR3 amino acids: CASSERWQGNTEAFF. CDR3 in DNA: TGTGCCAGCAGTGAACGATGGCAGGGGAACACTGAAGCTTTCTTT.

CDR3 nucleotides: TGTGCCAGCAGCTTTCCCAGGTCCTCGAACTATGGCTACACCTTC. Its translation: CASSFPRSSNYGYTF. The V and J genes are TRBV3-1 (or the pseudogene TRBV3-2) and TRBJ1-2; D not certain. The V gene lost 5 bases and the J gene lost 2 bases, with 15 bases spanning the gap. CDR1 and CDR2 from the germline V gene are LGHDT and YNNKEL (reference sequence). This CDR3 has 15 amino acids.

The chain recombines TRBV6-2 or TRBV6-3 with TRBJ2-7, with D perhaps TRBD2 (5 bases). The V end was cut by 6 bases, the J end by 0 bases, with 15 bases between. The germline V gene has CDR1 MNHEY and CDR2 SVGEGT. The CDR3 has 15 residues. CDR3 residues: CASSVPGMSSYEQYF. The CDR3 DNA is TGTGCCAGCAGCGTTCCCGGGATGAGCTCCTACGAGCAGTACTTC.

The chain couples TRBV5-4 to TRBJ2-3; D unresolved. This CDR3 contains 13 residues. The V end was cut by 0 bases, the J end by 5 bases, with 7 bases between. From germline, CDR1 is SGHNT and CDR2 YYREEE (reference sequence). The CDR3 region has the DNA TGTGCCAGCAGCTTGGCAAGCGAAGATACGCAGTATTTT. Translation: CASSLASEDTQYF.

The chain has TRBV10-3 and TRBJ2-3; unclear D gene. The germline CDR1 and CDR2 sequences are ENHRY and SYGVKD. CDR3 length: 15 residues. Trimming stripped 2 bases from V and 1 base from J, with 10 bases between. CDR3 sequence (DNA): TGTGCCATCAGTGAGAACCCTAGTCGCACAGATACGCAGTATTTT. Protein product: CAISENPSRTDTQYF.

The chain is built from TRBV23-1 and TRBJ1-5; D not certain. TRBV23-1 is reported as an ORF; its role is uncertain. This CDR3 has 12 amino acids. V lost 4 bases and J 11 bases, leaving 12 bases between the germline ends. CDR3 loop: CASSPRKRAQHF. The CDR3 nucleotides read TGCGCCAGCAGTCCAAGGAAGAGGGCCCAGCATTTT.

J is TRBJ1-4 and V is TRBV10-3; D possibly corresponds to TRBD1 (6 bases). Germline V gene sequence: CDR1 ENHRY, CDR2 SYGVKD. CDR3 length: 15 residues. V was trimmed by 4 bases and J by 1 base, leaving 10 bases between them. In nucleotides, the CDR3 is TGTGCCATCAGTGGTGGACAGCGAACTAATGAAAAACTGTTTTTT. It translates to CAISGGQRTNEKLFF.

CDR3 nucleotide sequence: TGTGCCAGCAGTTACTCTTGGGGGCGGCCCCAGCATTTT. This encodes CASSYSWGRPQHF. The chain uses TRBV6-2 or TRBV6-3 and TRBJ1-5; D is perhaps TRBD1 (6 bases). Trimming stripped 0 bases from V and 9 bases from J, with 9 bases between. The CDR3 runs 13 residues. From germline, CDR1 is MNHEY and CDR2 SVGEGT.

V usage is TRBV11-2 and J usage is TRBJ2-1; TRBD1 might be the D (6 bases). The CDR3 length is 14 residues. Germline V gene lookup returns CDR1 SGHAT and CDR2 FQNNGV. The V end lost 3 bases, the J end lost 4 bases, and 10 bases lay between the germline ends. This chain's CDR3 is CASSFRDTYNEQFF. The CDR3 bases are TGTGCCAGCAGCTTTCGGGACACATACAATGAGCAGTTCTTC. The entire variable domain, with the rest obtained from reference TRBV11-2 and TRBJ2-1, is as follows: EAGVAQSPRYKIIEKRQSVAFWCNPISGHATLYWYQQILGQGPKLLIQFQNNGVVDDSQLPKDRFSAERLKGVDSTLKIQPAKLEDSAVYLCASSFRDTYNEQFFGPGTRLTVL.